This TCR beta chain comes out of a study of identical twins. Findings and caveats of the study: Cord blood's abundant beta clonotypes had fewer insertions, unlike memory repertoires. With beta out-of-frame sequences, excess sharing by twins was weaker. Conclusions came from cross-sectional statistical analysis, not from following the same donors.

Trimming removed 4 bases from V and 4 bases from J, with 16 bases in between. Germline CDR1 SEHNR, CDR2 FQNEAQ (reference sequence). The CDR3 runs 15 residues. A universal primer site arose from template switching, and cDNA bore unique molecular identifiers. TCRdb re-called the 5' RACE reads through MiXCR, storing one row per CDR3 protein. The repertoire holds roughly 260,000 distinct CDR3 sequences, with over 12% as singletons. This clonotype was detected a few times. The antigen is undetermined. What was sequenced was memory (CD45RO+) T cells sorted from blood. The rearrangement links TRBV7-9 to TRBJ1-1, with D possibly matching TRBD1 (6 bases). This receptor was taken from a young woman in good health. The CDR3 reads CASSSQGGVSTEAFF. CDR3 coding DNA: TGTGCCAGCAGCTCCCAAGGGGGGGTTAGCACTGAAGCTTTCTTT. Based on the CDR3 plus reference TRBV7-9 and TRBJ1-1, the full variable domain is DTGVSQNPRHKITKRGQNVTFRCDPISEHNRLYWYRQTLGQGPEFLTYFQNEAQLEKSRLLSDRFSAERPKGSFSTLEIQRTEQGDSAMYLCASSSQGGVSTEAFFGQGTRLTVV.